Listed here are 28 T cell receptor beta chains from one sample, sequenced in a study of regulatory T cells in long-lasting Graves disease. Described time point: newly diagnosed GD, antithyroid drugs for less than 3 months. The TCR library was made from RNA extracted from PBMCs. Construction of TCR beta libraries relied on iRepertoire HTBI primers and on Arm-PCR targeting CDR3 regions. TCRdb called the multiplex PCR reads again in MiXCR, with one record for every CDR3 protein. Of about 540,000 distinct CDR3 sequences detected, approximately 12% appear once; the ten largest clones hold under 10%. These data also formed part of another study, on T cells in Graves' hyperthyroidism and ophthalmopathy.

The starting material was peripheral blood mononuclear cells (PBMCs), obtained at new diagnosis, from a patient treated with antithyroid drugs. The source is a man between 25 and 39 years old with Graves disease.

This clonotype was counted ten times or more. V usage is TRBV20-1 and J usage is TRBJ2-5, with a tentative D call TRBD2 (5 bases). V lost 1 base to trimming and J lost 5 bases, with 17 bases between them. The germline gives CDR1 DFQATT, CDR2 SNEGSKA (reference sequence). This CDR3 spans 15 amino acids. CDR3 sequence (DNA): TGCAGTGCTAGAGGAGTCGAGGGTTGGGGTGAGACCCAGTACTTC. This translates into CSARGVEGWGETQYF.

The rearrangement uses TRBV27 and TRBJ1-6; D may be TRBD1 (6 bases). Germline CDR1 MNHEY, CDR2 SMNVEV (reference sequence). This CDR3 spans 14 amino acids. The V end was cut by 5 bases, the J end by 9 bases, with 14 bases between. The CDR3 DNA reads as TGTGCCAGCAGTCGCGCGGGGGGCGGTTCACCCCTCCACTTT. This gives the protein CASSRAGGGSPLHF.

This clonotype has only a few counts. CDR3 sequence reads: CASSPSPVPGPQHF. The CDR3 bases are TGTGCCAGCTCACCCAGCCCGGTCCCGGGACCCCAGCATTTT. The chain couples TRBV18 to TRBJ1-5; D not resolved. There are 14 residues in the CDR3. Trimming cost V 3 bases and J 10 bases, with 16 bases left between them. CDR1 is KGHSH and CDR2 is LQKENI in the germline V gene.

This clonotype has ten or more counts. V is TRBV11-3 and J is TRBJ2-3; D is perhaps TRBD1 (5 bases). There are 14 residues in the CDR3. The V and J ends lost 5 bases and 1 base respectively, with 10 bases between them. CDR1 SGHNT and CDR2 YENEEA come from the germline V gene. The CDR3 coding sequence is TGTGCCAGCAGCCCGACGACAGGCACAGATACGCAGTATTTT. This translates into CASSPTTGTDTQYF.

This clonotype was seen just once. V usage is TRBV9 and J usage is TRBJ2-2; tentatively, D is TRBD2 (5 bases). V dropped 7 bases and J dropped 7 bases, with 17 bases sitting between them. CDR3 length equals 14 residues. The V gene's germline CDR1 is SGDLS and CDR2 YYNGEE. CDR3 DNA: TGTGCCAGCCGATTACTAGAAACGGGCGGGGAGCTGTTTTTT. Translated: CASRLLETGGELFF.

There are many counts of this clonotype. The chain joins TRBV13 to TRBJ2-2; 9 bases match TRBD1. CDR1 and CDR2 (germline): PRHDT, FYEKMQ (reference sequence). Trimming cost V 5 bases and J 6 bases; bases outside gene matches: 7. The CDR3 is 15 residues long. CDR3 sequence reads: CASSPRGTGPGELFF. The CDR3 nucleotides read TGTGCCAGCAGCCCACGAGGGACAGGGCCCGGGGAGCTGTTTTTT.

This clonotype has at least ten counts. The CDR3 loop reads CASRPTASGPEQYF. The CDR3 nucleotides read TGTGCCAGCAGACCTACGGCTAGCGGGCCCGAGCAGTACTTC. V gene TRBV12-3 or TRBV12-4 combines with J gene TRBJ2-7; TRBD2 matches 8 bases. With V trimmed by 6 bases and J by 6 bases, 10 bases remained unmatched. CDR3 size: 14 residues.

In this sample, this clonotype turned up many times. The chain uses TRBV19 and TRBJ2-2, with D possibly matching TRBD1 (6 bases). The germline V gene encodes CDR1 LNHDA and CDR2 SQIVND (reference sequence). This CDR3 region has 16 residues. Trimming pared 3 bases from V and 4 bases from J, leaving 15 bases between. For the CDR3, the DNA is TGTGCCAGTAGTATGGATACAGGGTTGGGCACCGGGGAGCTGTTTTTT. This gives the protein CASSMDTGLGTGELFF.

This clonotype was counted a few times. The V gene is TRBV5-1, the J gene TRBJ1-4; D gene uncertain. Trimming cost V 4 bases and J 6 bases, with 16 bases left between them. The CDR3 contains 15 residues. Germline V gene data show CDR1 as SGHRS and CDR2 as YFSETQ. The CDR3 DNA reads as TGCGCCAGCAGCCCACGGACGGACGCACATGAAAAACTGTTTTTT. Translation: CASSPRTDAHEKLFF.

This clonotype appeared many times. The gene calls are TRBV3-1 and TRBJ2-2; maybe TRBD1 (6 bases). CDR1 is LGHDT, CDR2 YNNKEL, per germline (reference sequence). This CDR3 contains 13 residues. Deletions cut 6 bases from V and 7 bases from J, with 12 bases between. This chain's CDR3 is CASRQQGDGELFF. The CDR3 DNA is TGTGCCAGCAGGCAACAGGGAGACGGGGAGCTGTTTTTT.

This clonotype was counted many times. This chain joins TRBV2 and TRBJ2-6; D gene unclear. Germline CDR1 SNHLY, CDR2 FYNNEI. CDR3 length: 14 residues. V lost 7 bases and J 1 base, leaving 8 bases between the germline ends. CDR3 sequence (DNA): TGTGCCAGCAAAGAATCTTCTGGGGCCAACGTCCTGACTTTC. It specifies CASKESSGANVLTF.

This clonotype was counted many times. The chain recombines TRBV2 with TRBJ1-1, with TRBD1 matching 7 bases. The CDR3 is 11 amino acids. Per the germline V gene, CDR1 is SNHLY and CDR2 is FYNNEI. CDR3 nucleotides: TGTGCAGGGGGCAGGGGGACTGAAGCTTTCTTT. As protein: CAGGRGTEAFF.

This clonotype was counted ten times or more. The chain employs TRBV12-3 or TRBV12-4 and TRBJ2-3; 9 bases fit TRBD2. This CDR3 region has 15 residues. The V segment lost 4 bases and the J segment 4 bases; nucleotides outside the gene matches: 6. The DNA for the CDR3 is TGTGCCAGCAGTTGGTCTAGCGGGAAGGCAGATACGCAGTATTTT. As protein: CASSWSSGKADTQYF.

In this sample, this clonotype turned up a few times. The DNA is omitted, as the CDR3 cannot be located on it reliably, and the CDR3 follows TCRdb's listing. V usage is TRBV6-5 and J usage is TRBJ2-3. CDR1 and CDR2 (germline): MNHEY, SVGAGI. The CDR3 is 13 residues long, counting both termini. The CDR3 loop is CASSSSYTDTQYF.

This chain joins TRBV19 and TRBJ2-7; tentatively, D is TRBD1 (5 bases). V was trimmed by 7 bases and J by 2 bases, leaving 12 bases between them. This CDR3 contains 13 residues. CDR1 is LNHDA and CDR2 is SQIVND in the germline V gene (reference sequence). This chain's CDR3 is CASMETATYEQYF. The CDR3, as DNA: TGTGCCAGTATGGAGACAGCCACCTACGAGCAGTACTTC.

As to this clonotype: This may be a read error, as it is one base from a much larger clone. The missing conserved phenylalanine or tryptophan at the end of this CDR3 makes a read error likely. The chain is built from TRBV20-1 and TRBJ2-7, with a possible D match to TRBD1 (8 bases). This CDR3 has 13 residues. V lost 3 bases, J lost 6 bases, and 15 bases lay in between. Per germline, CDR1 DFQATT and CDR2 SNEGSKA (reference sequence). In DNA, the CDR3 is TGCAGTGCTAGTCACAGGGGGGGAGGCGAGCAGTACTCC. Translating gives CSASHRGGGEQYS.

In its sample, this clonotype was seen many times. The V call is TRBV6-2 or TRBV6-3, the J call TRBJ1-1; D is unclear. Germline V gives CDR1 MNHEY, CDR2 SVGEGT. The CDR3 sequence is 16 residues long. Trimming pared 0 bases from V and 3 bases from J, leaving 14 bases between. The CDR3 spells CASSYSIGVGYTEAFF. The CDR3 DNA is TGTGCCAGCAGTTACTCGATTGGCGTCGGTTACACTGAAGCTTTCTTT.

In its sample, this clonotype was seen many times. V and J are TRBV12-3 or TRBV12-4 and TRBJ2-1; D ambiguous. The CDR3 contains 12 residues. Trimming cost V 7 bases and J 6 bases, with 10 bases left between them. The CDR3: CASTSFVNEQFF. CDR3 sequence (DNA): TGTGCCAGCACCTCCTTTGTCAATGAGCAGTTCTTC.

In its sample, this clonotype was seen many times. This chain links TRBV2 with TRBJ2-7; tentatively, D is TRBD2 (6 bases). Germline V gives CDR1 SNHLY, CDR2 FYNNEI. The CDR3 is 15 residues long. Trimming cost V 8 bases and J 0 bases, with 17 bases left between them. CDR3: CASRSGRITSYEQYF. Here the CDR3 DNA reads TGTGCCAGCCGTAGTGGGAGGATAACCTCCTACGAGCAGTACTTC.

The rearrangement joins TRBV24-1 to TRBJ2-3, with 10 bases aligning to TRBD2. Germline V gene sequence: CDR1 KGHDR, CDR2 SFDVKD. Germline trimming cut 4 bases from V and 3 bases from J; bases unmatched to any gene: 6. The CDR3 length is 16 residues. In nucleotides, the CDR3 is TGTGCCACCAGTGAGCCTAGCGGGAGAAGGACAGATACGCAGTATTTT. Residues: CATSEPSGRRTDTQYF.

This clonotype was recorded at least ten times. This chain joins TRBV6-1 and TRBJ2-3; unclear D gene. There are 14 residues in the CDR3. The germline V and J ends were trimmed by 3 bases and 0 bases, with 7 bases remaining between them. Germline V gives CDR1 MNHNS, CDR2 SASEGT. The CDR3 loop reads CASSERASTDTQYF. The DNA of the CDR3 is TGTGCCAGCAGTGAGAGAGCGAGCACAGATACGCAGTATTTT.

This clonotype was counted a few times. V usage is TRBV7-9 and J usage is TRBJ1-4; D is uncertain. V lost 7 bases, J lost 4 bases, and 10 bases lay in between. This CDR3 spans 13 amino acids. The germline CDR1 and CDR2 sequences are SEHNR and FQNEAQ (reference sequence). The CDR3 spells CASTGYGNEKLFF. The CDR3 region has the DNA TGTGCCAGCACGGGGTATGGTAATGAAAAACTGTTTTTT.

The rearrangement joins TRBV18 to TRBJ2-2, with 8 nucleotides matching TRBD2. The J segment lost 4 bases and the V segment lost 3 bases, leaving 4 bases of the junction unmatched. The CDR3 consists of 15 residues. Germline CDR1 reads KGHSH; CDR2 reads LQKENI. CDR3 sequence: CASSPRAGATGELFF. CDR3 DNA sequence: TGTGCCAGCTCACCGCGAGCGGGAGCCACCGGGGAGCTGTTTTTT.

This clonotype showed up just a few times. The rearrangement joins TRBV11-2 to TRBJ1-1; 9 nucleotides match TRBD1. The CDR3 runs to 15 residues. V shed 5 bases and J 1 base; nucleotides not matched to a gene: 5. CDR1 SGHAT and CDR2 FQNNGV come from the germline V gene. In DNA, the CDR3 is TGTGCCAGCAGCGTCGGGACAGGGTGGAACACTGAAGCTTTCTTT. It encodes CASSVGTGWNTEAFF.

Points on this clonotype: Possible read error: a much larger clone is one base away. The chain recombines TRBV12-3 or TRBV12-4 with TRBJ2-1; perhaps TRBD2 as D (5 bases). V was pared by 3 bases and J by 8 bases, with 11 bases between. The CDR3 contains 13 residues. The CDR3 coding sequence is TGTGCCAGCAGTTTTTCGGAGGCCGATGAGCAGTTCTTC. As protein: CASSFSEADEQFF.

V usage is TRBV14 and J usage is TRBJ2-1; TRBD2 agrees at 10 bases. The germline V gene has CDR1 SGHDN and CDR2 FVKESK. CDR3 length: 15 residues. V dropped 3 bases and J dropped 4; count of bases not matched to a gene: 3. For the CDR3, the DNA is TGTGCCAGCAGCCAGATGACTAGCGGGTACAATGAGCAGTTCTTC. Protein: CASSQMTSGYNEQFF.

CDR3 sequence: CSVEVWGRNTEAFF. CDR3 DNA: TGCAGCGTTGAAGTTTGGGGCCGGAACACTGAAGCTTTCTTT. V gene TRBV29-1 combines with J gene TRBJ1-1, with a weak D call TRBD1 (5 bases). The CDR3 runs to 14 residues. Trimming shortened V by 1 base and J by 1 base, and 10 bases separated the two germline ends. Germline V gives CDR1 SQVTM, CDR2 ANQGSEA.

The chain combines TRBV13 with TRBJ1-4; D gene uncertain. V lost 5 bases to trimming and J lost 8 bases, with 15 bases between them. Per the germline V gene, CDR1 is PRHDT and CDR2 is FYEKMQ (reference sequence). The CDR3 runs to 14 residues. CDR3: CASSRRGPKEKLFF. DNA for the CDR3: TGTGCCAGCAGCCGTCGAGGCCCGAAGGAAAAACTGTTTTTT.